This TCR beta chain is drawn from a study of CD8 T cells in ankylosing spondylitis. General study findings and limits: A motif of eight or nine highly homologous TCR beta variants was seen as apparently characteristic of ankylosing spondylitis blood. Disease-linked clones reportedly showed significant enrichment in matched ankylosing spondylitis synovial fluid.

Making use of molecular barcodes, quantitative 5'-RACE generated TCR beta libraries. TCRdb used MiXCR to reprocess the 5' RACE reads, holding one entry per CDR3 protein. The sample records about 250,000 distinct CDR3 sequences, under 8.5% being singletons. Trimming shortened V by 2 bases and J by 6 bases, and 11 bases separated the two germline ends. CDR3 length equals 13 residues. This clonotype was detected ten times or more. Its antigen is undetermined. The receptor was derived from a female donor with ankylosing spondylitis or in good health (not recorded which). The chain couples TRBV12-3 or TRBV12-4 to TRBJ2-7; D unclear. Input material: blood, either unsorted or a sorted T cell fraction (not recorded which). CDR3 sequence reads: CASSLTSDGEQYF. The CDR3 DNA reads TGTGCCAGCAGTTTAACATCTGATGGCGAGCAGTACTTC.